Listed below are T cell receptor beta chains from one sample, sequenced in a study of tumor-infiltrating lymphocytes in primary liver carcinoma. Each CDR3 protein gets one entry after TCRdb re-called the multiplex PCR reads with MiXCR. The data contain about 310,000 distinct CDR3 sequences, less than 75% of them singletons. Sequenced: peripheral blood. All receptors derive from a man aged 35 to 55 with primary liver carcinoma and hepatitis B virus infection. The CDR3 runs from the conserved cysteine through the conserved F or W. The order of the fields is CDR3 DNA, CDR3 protein, V gene, D gene, J gene, clone size. The D gene is left open where the match is weak. Where a row states a size, it is once, few, many or the class of an expanded clone; other rows omit it.

CDR3nt: TGTGCCAGCAGTCAAGAGGGGACAGGGGTCCACGGGCAGTACTTC
CDR3aa: CASSQEGTGVHGQYF
v_gene: TRBV4-2
d_gene: TRBD1
j_gene: TRBJ2-7
abundance: -

CDR3nt: TGCGCCAGCAGCCAAGAGGAAAGGGACCTGGGGGAGGCCCAGTACTTC
CDR3aa: CASSQEERDLGEAQYF
v_gene: TRBV4-1
d_gene: -
j_gene: TRBJ2-5
abundance: once

CDR3nt: TGTGCCAACAGCTTACGAAGAGGAGGAGATACGCTGTATTTT
CDR3aa: CANSLRRGGDTLYF
v_gene: TRBV11-3
d_gene: -
j_gene: TRBJ2-3
abundance: -

CDR3nt: TGTGCCAGCAGTACCATTAGCGGGACCTACAATGAGCAGTTCTTC
CDR3aa: CASSTISGTYNEQFF
v_gene: TRBV6-1
d_gene: TRBD2
j_gene: TRBJ2-1
abundance: -

CDR3nt: TGTGCCAGCAGCTTGTCACTGCAACTCTACAATGAGCAGTTCTTC
CDR3aa: CASSLSLQLYNEQFF
v_gene: TRBV5-6
d_gene: -
j_gene: TRBJ2-1
abundance: -

CDR3nt: TGCGCCAGCAGCTCTGGGCATCTAGGGGAGGCGACCCAGTACTTC
CDR3aa: CASSSGHLGEATQYF
v_gene: TRBV4-1
d_gene: -
j_gene: TRBJ2-5
abundance: -

CDR3nt: TGTGCCTGGAGTCCTACAGGGGGAATAGGCTACACCTTC
CDR3aa: CAWSPTGGIGYTF
v_gene: TRBV30
d_gene: TRBD1
j_gene: TRBJ1-2
abundance: -

CDR3nt: TGCAGCGTTGAGGACTGGTGGATAGATACGCAGTATTTT
CDR3aa: CSVEDWWIDTQYF
v_gene: TRBV29-1
d_gene: -
j_gene: TRBJ2-3
abundance: -

CDR3nt: TGCGCCAGCAGCTCCGGACCCGACATAGCGAACACCGGGGAGCTGTTTTTT
CDR3aa: CASSSGPDIANTGELFF
v_gene: TRBV5-1
d_gene: -
j_gene: TRBJ2-2
abundance: -

CDR3nt: TGCGCCAGCAGCTTGAGAGGACTAGAGGCCGGGGAGCTGTCTTTT
CDR3aa: CASSLRGLEAGELSF
v_gene: TRBV5-1
d_gene: TRBD2
j_gene: TRBJ2-2
abundance: -

CDR3nt: TGTGTCAGCAGCTTAAACGGGGGGCTAGGGATTGGCGAGCAGTTCTTC
CDR3aa: CVSSLNGGLGIGEQFF
v_gene: TRBV11-3
d_gene: -
j_gene: TRBJ2-1
abundance: -

CDR3nt: TGTGCCAACAGTTGGGGACAGGGGGCGCGGGCCGGGGAGCTGTTTTTT
CDR3aa: CANSWGQGARAGELFF
v_gene: TRBV5-4
d_gene: TRBD1
j_gene: TRBJ2-2
abundance: -

CDR3nt: TGTGCCAGCAGCTCCCTCGCTGGAGGCTACAATGAACAGTACTTC
CDR3aa: CASSSLAGGYNEQYF
v_gene: TRBV11-1
d_gene: -
j_gene: TRBJ2-5
abundance: -

CDR3nt: TGTGCCAGCAGTTTGGGAGAGGGTCGATTAGAGCAGTACTTC
CDR3aa: CASSLGEGRLEQYF
v_gene: TRBV6-5
d_gene: -
j_gene: TRBJ2-7
abundance: -